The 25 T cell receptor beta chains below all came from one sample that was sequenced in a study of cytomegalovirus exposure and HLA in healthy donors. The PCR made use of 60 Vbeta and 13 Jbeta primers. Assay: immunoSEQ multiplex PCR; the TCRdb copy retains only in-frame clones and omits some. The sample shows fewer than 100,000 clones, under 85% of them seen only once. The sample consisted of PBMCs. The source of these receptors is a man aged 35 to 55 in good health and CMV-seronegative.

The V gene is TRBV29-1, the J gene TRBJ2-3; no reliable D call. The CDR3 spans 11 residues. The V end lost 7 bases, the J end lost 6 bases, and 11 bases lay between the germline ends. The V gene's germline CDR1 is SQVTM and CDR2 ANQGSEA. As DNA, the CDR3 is TGCAGCGCTTCCCCCAGGGATACGCAGTATTTT. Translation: CSASPRDTQYF.

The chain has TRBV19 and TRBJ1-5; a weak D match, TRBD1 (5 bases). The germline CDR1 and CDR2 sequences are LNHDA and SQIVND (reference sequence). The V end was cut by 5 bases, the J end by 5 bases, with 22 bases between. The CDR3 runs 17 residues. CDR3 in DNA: TGTGCCAGTAGTCTGAGTGGGATCGGGGGTAGACATCAGCCCCAGCATTTT. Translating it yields CASSLSGIGGRHQPQHF.

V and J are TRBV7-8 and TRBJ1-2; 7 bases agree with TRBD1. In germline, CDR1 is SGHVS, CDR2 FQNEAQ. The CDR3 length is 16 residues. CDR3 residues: CVPKKGGSTRFYGYTF. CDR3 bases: TGTGTCCCCAAAAAAGGGGGCTCAACTCGATTCTATGGCTACACCTTC. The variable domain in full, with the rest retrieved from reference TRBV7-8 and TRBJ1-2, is GAGVSQSPRYKVAKRGQDVALRCDPISGHVSLFWYQQALGQGPEFLTYFQNEAQLDKSGLPSDRFFAERPEGSVSTLKIQRTQQEDSAVYLCVPKKGGSTRFYGYTFGSGTRLTVV.

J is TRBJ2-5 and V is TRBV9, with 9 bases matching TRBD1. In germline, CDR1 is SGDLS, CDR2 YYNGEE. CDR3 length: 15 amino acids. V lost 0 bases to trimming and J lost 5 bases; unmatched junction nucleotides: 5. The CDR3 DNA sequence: TGTGCCAGCAGCGTAGGCGGACAGGGGATGGAGACCCAGTACTTC. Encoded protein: CASSVGGQGMETQYF.

In DNA, the CDR3 is TGCGCCAGCAGCGAAGGGCTACTAGCGGGGCCCTACAATGAGCAGTTCTTC. Amino acids: CASSEGLLAGPYNEQFF. This chain links TRBV4-1 with TRBJ2-1; 10 bases are shared with TRBD2. The V and J ends lost 5 bases and 2 bases, in that order; junction bases with no gene match: 9. CDR3 length: 17 amino acids. Germline V gives CDR1 MGHRA, CDR2 YSYEKL.

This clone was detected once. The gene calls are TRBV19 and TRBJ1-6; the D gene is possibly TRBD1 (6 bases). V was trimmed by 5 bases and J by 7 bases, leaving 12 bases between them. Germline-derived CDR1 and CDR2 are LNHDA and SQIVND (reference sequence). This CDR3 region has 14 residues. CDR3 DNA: TGTGCCAGTAGTCAAGGGACAAGAAATTCACCCCTCCACTTT. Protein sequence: CASSQGTRNSPLHF.

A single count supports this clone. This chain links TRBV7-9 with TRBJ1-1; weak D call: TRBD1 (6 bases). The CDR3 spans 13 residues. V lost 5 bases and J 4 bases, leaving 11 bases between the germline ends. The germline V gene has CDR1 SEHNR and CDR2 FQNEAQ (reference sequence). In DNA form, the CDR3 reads TGTGCCAGCAGCGTACAGGGCCCCACTGAAGCTTTCTTT. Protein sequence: CASSVQGPTEAFF.

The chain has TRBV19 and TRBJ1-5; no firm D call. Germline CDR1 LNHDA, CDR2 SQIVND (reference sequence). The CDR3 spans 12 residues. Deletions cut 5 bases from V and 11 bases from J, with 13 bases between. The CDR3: CASSEDYGAQHF. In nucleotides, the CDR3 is TGTGCCAGTAGTGAAGACTATGGGGCCCAGCATTTT.

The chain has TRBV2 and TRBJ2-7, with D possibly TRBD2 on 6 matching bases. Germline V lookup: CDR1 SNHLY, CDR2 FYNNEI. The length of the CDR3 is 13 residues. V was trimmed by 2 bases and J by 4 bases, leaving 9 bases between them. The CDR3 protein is CASSELEGYEQYF. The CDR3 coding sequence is TGTGCCAGCAGTGAACTGGAGGGTTACGAGCAGTACTTC.

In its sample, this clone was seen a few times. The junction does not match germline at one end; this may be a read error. CDR3 amino acids: CSSSLVGGWGDEQFF. The DNA for the CDR3 is TGTTCCAGCAGCTTAGTCGGGGGGTGGGGGGATGAGCAGTTCTTC. This sequence joins TRBV7-9 and TRBJ2-1, with TRBD2 matching over 7 bases. Germline CDR1 SEHNR, CDR2 FQNEAQ (reference sequence). The CDR3 consists of 15 residues.

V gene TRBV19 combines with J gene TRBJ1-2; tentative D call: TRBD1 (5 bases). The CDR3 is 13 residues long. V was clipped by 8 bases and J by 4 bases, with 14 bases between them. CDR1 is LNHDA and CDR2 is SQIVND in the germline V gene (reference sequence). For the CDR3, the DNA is TGTGCCAGTCGTACAGGCAACACCTATGGCTACACCTTC. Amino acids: CASRTGNTYGYTF.

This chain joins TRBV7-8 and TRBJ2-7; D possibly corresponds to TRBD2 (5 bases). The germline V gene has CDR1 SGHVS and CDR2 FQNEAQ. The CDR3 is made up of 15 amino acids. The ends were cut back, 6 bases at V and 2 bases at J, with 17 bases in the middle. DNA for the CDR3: TGTGCCAGCAGTCTAGCCTTGGGGAATACCTACGAGCAGTACTTC. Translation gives CASSLALGNTYEQYF.

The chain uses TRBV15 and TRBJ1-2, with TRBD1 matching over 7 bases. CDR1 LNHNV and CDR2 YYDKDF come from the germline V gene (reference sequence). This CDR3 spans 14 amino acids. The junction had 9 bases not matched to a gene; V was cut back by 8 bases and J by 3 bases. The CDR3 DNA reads TGTGCCACCGGAAGAGGGGGCCAGTACTATGGCTACACCTTC. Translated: CATGRGGQYYGYTF.

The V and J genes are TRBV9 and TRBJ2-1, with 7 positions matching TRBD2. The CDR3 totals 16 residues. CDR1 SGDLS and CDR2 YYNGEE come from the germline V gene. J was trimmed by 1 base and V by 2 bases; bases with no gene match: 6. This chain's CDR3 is CASSVGGSGSYNEQFF. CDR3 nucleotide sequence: TGTGCCAGCAGCGTGGGCGGGAGTGGGTCCTACAATGAGCAGTTCTTC.

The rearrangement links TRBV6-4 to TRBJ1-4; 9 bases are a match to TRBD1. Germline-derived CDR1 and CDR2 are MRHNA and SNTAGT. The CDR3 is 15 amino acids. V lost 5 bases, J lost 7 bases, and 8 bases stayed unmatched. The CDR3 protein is CASSNRDRAGEKLFF. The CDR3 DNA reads TGTGCCAGCAGTAACCGGGACAGGGCCGGTGAAAAACTGTTTTTT.

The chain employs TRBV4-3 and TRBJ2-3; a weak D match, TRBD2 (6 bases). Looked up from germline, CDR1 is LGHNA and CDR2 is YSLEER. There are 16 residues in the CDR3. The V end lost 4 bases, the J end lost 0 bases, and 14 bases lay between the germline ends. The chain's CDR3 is CASSLSRDFSTDTQYF. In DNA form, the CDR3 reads TGCGCCAGCAGCCTATCCCGGGACTTTAGCACAGATACGCAGTATTTT.

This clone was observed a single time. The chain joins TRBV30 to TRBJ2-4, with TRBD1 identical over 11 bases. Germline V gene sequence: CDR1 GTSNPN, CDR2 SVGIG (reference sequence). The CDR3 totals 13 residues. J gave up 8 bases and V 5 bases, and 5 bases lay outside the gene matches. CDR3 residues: CAWGQGAVDIQYF. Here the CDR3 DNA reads TGTGCCTGGGGACAGGGGGCGGTGGACATTCAGTACTTC.

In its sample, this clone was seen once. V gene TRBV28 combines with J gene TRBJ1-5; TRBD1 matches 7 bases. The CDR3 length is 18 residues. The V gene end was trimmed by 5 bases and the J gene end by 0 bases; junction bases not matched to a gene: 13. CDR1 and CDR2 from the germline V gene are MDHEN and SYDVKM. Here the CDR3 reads CASSENWGQTLSNQPQHF. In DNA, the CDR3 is TGTGCCAGCAGTGAGAATTGGGGACAGACCCTTAGCAATCAGCCCCAGCATTTT.

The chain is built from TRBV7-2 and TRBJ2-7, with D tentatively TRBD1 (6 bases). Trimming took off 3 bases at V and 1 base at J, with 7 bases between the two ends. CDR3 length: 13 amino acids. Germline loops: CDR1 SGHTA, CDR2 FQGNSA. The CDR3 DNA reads TGTGCCAGCAGCTTGGACAGTTCCTACGAGCAGTACTTC. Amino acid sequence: CASSLDSSYEQYF. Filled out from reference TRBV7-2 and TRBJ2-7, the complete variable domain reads GAGVSQSPSNKVTEKGKDVELRCDPISGHTALYWYRQSLGQGLEFLIYFQGNSAPDKSGLPSDRFSAERTGGSVSTLTIQRTQQEDSAVYLCASSLDSSYEQYFGPGTRLTVT.

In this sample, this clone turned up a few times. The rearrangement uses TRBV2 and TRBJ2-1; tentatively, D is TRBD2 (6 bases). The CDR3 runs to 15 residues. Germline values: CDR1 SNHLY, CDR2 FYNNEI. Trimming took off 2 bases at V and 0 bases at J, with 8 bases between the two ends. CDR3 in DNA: TGTGCCAGCAGTGAAATCGGGGGCTCCTACAATGAGCAGTTCTTC. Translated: CASSEIGGSYNEQFF.

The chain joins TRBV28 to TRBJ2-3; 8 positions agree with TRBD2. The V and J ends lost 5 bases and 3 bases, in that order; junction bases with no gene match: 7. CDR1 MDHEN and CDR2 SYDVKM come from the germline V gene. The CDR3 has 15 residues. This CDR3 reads CASSDRASGTDTQYF. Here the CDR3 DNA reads TGTGCCAGCAGTGATAGGGCTAGCGGGACAGATACGCAGTATTTT. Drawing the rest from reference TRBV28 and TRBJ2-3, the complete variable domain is DVKVTQSSRYLVKRTGEKVFLECVQDMDHENMFWYRQDPGLGLRLIYFSYDVKMKEKGDIPEGYSVSREKKERFSLILESASTNQTSMYLCASSDRASGTDTQYFGPGTRLTVL.

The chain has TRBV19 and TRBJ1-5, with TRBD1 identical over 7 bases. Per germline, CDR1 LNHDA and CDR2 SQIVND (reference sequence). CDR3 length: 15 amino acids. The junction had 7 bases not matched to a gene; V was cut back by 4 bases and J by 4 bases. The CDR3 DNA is TGTGCCAGTAGTAACTACAGGGGCCGTAATCAGCCCCAGCATTTT. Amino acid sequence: CASSNYRGRNQPQHF.

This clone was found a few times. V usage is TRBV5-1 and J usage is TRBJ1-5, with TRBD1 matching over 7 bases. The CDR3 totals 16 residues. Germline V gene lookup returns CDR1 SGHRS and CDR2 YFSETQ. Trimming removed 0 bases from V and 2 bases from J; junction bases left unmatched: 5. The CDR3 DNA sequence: TGCGCCAGCAGCTTGGATGCAGGGGGTGGCAATCAGCCCCAGCATTTT. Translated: CASSLDAGGGNQPQHF. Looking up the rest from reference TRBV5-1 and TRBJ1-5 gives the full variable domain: KAGVTQTPRYLIKTRGQQVTLSCSPISGHRSVSWYQQTPGQGLQFLFEYFSETQRNKGNFPGRFSGRQFSNSRSEMNVSTLELGDSALYLCASSLDAGGGNQPQHFGDGTRLSIL.

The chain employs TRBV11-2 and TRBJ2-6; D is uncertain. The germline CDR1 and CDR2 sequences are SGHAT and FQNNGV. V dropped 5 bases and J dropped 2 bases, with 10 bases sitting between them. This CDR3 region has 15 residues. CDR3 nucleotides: TGTGCCAGCAGCCCGATAACTGCTGGGGCCAACGTCCTGACTTTC. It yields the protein CASSPITAGANVLTF.

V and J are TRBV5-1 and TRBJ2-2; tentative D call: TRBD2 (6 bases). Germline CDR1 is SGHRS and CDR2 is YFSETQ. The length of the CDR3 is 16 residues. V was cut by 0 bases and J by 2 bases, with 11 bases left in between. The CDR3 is CASSLVGGANTGELFF. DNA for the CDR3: TGCGCCAGCAGCTTGGTTGGAGGGGCAAACACCGGGGAGCTGTTTTTT.